The rows below give T cell receptor beta chains drawn from one sample of a study of T cell changes during pregnancy in multiple sclerosis. Profiling relied on immunoSEQ multiplex PCR, and the TCRdb table lists in-frame clones only, not all of them. The sample contains about 89,000 clones, approximately 94% of which appear only once. This specimen was peripheral blood, taken in the third trimester of pregnancy. These receptors originate from a female donor with multiple sclerosis, enrolled in a pregnancy study. Each CDR3 is given with its conserved first and last residue. D genes are given only for firm matches. Size is stated for part of the rows, as once, few or many counts, or as a class when the clone is expanded.

>TRBJ2-3|15|.|TRBV5-1|TRBD2
CASSLAAAGADTQYF
TGCGCCAGCAGCTTGGCCGCAGCGGGAGCAGATACGCAGTATTTT
>TRBJ2-7|12|.|TRBV5-1|.
CASSARFYEQYF
TGCGCCAGCAGCGCCAGATTTTACGAGCAGTACTTC
>TRBJ2-3|19|.|TRBV21-1|.
CASTTGRLAGTLGGDTQYF
TGTGCCAGCACCACGGGGAGGCTAGCGGGAACCCTCGGTGGAGATACGCAGTATTTT
>TRBJ2-2|14|.|TRBV19|.
CASTQTMNTGELFF
TGTGCCAGTACACAGACTATGAACACCGGGGAGCTGTTTTTT
>TRBJ2-1|15|.|TRBV12-1|.
CASSLRGGSYNEQFF
TGTGCCAGCAGCCTAAGGGGGGGCTCCTACAATGAGCAGTTCTTC
>TRBJ2-7|13|.|TRBV19|TRBD2
CASSLAGAYEQYF
TGTGCCAGTAGCCTAGCGGGAGCTTACGAGCAGTACTTC
>TRBJ1-4|13|.|TRBV4-1|.
CASMWTGNEKLFF
TGCGCCAGCATGTGGACTGGGAATGAAAAACTGTTTTTT
>TRBJ1-1|17|.|TRBV12-5|.
CASGLVTRTEMNTEAFF
TGTGCTAGTGGTTTGGTAACTCGGACAGAGATGAACACTGAAGCTTTCTTT
>TRBJ1-5|18|.|TRBV27|TRBD1
CASKEMDRGLGSNQPQHF
TGTGCCAGCAAAGAAATGGACAGGGGGCTTGGGAGCAATCAGCCCCAGCATTTT
>TRBJ2-2|14|.|TRBV28|.
CASSPRTFSGELFF
TGTGCCAGCAGTCCGCGGACTTTTTCCGGGGAGCTGTTTTTT
>TRBJ1-5|13|.|TRBV19|.
CASTPGGNQPQHF
TGTGCCAGTACACCGGGGGGCAATCAGCCCCAGCATTTT
>TRBJ1-1|14|.|TRBV9|.
CASSALGGNTEAFF
TGTGCCAGCAGCGCATTAGGAGGAAACACTGAAGCTTTCTTT
>TRBJ1-6|14|.|TRBV9|TRBD1
CASSLTGGQSPLHF
TGTGCCAGCAGCTTAACAGGGGGCCAATCACCCCTCCACTTT
>TRBJ2-3|15|.|TRBV5-1|TRBD2
CASSLAGASTDTQYF
TGCGCCAGCAGCTTAGCGGGAGCTAGCACAGATACGCAGTATTTT
>TRBJ1-2|18|.|TRBV19|TRBD1
CASSIGTGQGVWGYGYTF
TGTGCCAGTAGTATTGGGACCGGACAGGGGGTTTGGGGCTATGGCTACACCTTC
>TRBJ1-2|14|.|TRBV9|TRBD1
CASSVGQGSGGYTF
TGTGCCAGCAGCGTAGGACAGGGGTCCGGTGGCTACACCTTC
>TRBJ2-1|15|.|TRBV9|TRBD2
CASSQTGLAGYEQFF
TGTGCCAGCAGCCAGACGGGACTAGCGGGATATGAGCAGTTCTTC
>TRBJ2-3|17|few|TRBV18|TRBD2
CASSPRLAGGRTDTQYF
TGTGCCAGCTCACCACGACTAGCGGGAGGGAGAACAGATACGCAGTATTTT